The source of this T cell receptor beta chain is a study of OX40 agonist ivuxolimab in advanced cancers. For context, the study as a whole: Ivuxolimab, which targeted the costimulatory receptor OX40 (CD134), was an agonistic, fully human IgG2 monoclonal antibody. Intravenous ivuxolimab was administered to patients every 2 weeks at six dose levels: 0.01, 0.1, 0.3, 1.5, 3 and 10 mg/kg. Three dose-escalation patients achieved partial responses, one with hepatocellular carcinoma and two with cutaneous melanoma. A male proportion of roughly 80% and a mean age of 60 years, ranging from 23 to 79, were recorded for the dose-escalation cohort. The paper covers the monotherapy dose-escalation part of the phase I ivuxolimab trial, which included N of about 51 patients. Prior anti-PD-1, anti-PD-L1 or anti-CTLA-4 therapy was permitted, and 30% to 50% of dose-escalation patients had received checkpoint inhibitors. Of the approximately 54 dose-escalation patients, hepatocellular carcinoma was present in 19, melanoma in around 15, renal cell carcinoma in 9 and head and neck cancer in 9. The point of sequencing TCRbeta in the periphery was to test whether ivuxolimab changed TCR sequence diversity and drove clonal T-cell expansion. What the work shows at the level of the full study, not this receptor alone: The antigen specificity of the clonally expanded peripheral T cells was not determined. After ivuxolimab, CD8+ T cells had more expanded clones than CD4+ T cells on average. Low levels of normalized T-cell clonal expansion were also seen in some patients who did not respond. In partial responders in the 0.1-3.0 mg/kg groups, normalized peripheral clonal expansion was found to be among the lowest, especially among CD8+ T cells. At doses of 0.1 to 3.0 mg/kg, clonal expansion of both CD4+ and CD8+ blood T cells was observed from baseline to week 6.

With respect to this clone: Its antigen remains undetermined. Base qualities are not at hand, and no much larger clone is one base apart.

The trial excluded patients who had a history of autoimmune disease or who were on systemic immunosuppression. Peripheral blood for TCR sequencing was drawn from every dose cohort at baseline, at cycle 4 day 1 and at cycle 7 day 1. The samples were taken from a phase I, first-in-human, multicenter, open-label dose-escalation trial of ivuxolimab. Adults with locally advanced or metastatic melanoma, renal cell carcinoma, hepatocellular carcinoma or head and neck squamous cell carcinoma were enrolled in the trial. CD4+ and CD8+ T cells were sorted separately from peripheral blood before TCR sequencing. From its cysteine to its phenylalanine, the CDR3 spans 16 amino acids. Left in the record is the CDR3 DNA by itself, 48 bases read in frame from the first base. V loses 0 bases, J loses 5 bases, and the germline ends lie 17 bases apart. According to the germline V gene, CDR1 reads SGHDT and CDR2 reads YYEEEE.

Genomic DNA was extracted from sorted cells for sequencing of the TCRbeta CDR3 region. The immunoSEQ Assay was used for sequencing of TCRbeta CDR3 regions. In its TCRdb copy, this immuneACCESS table keeps in-frame sequences only and misses some clones. Where compared with another copy, unresolved V genes explain less than half of these, and the others have no known cause. Here the sample has 20,000 to 25,000 clones; just under 90% occur a single time. The biggest ten clones account for roughly 25% of the sample. The TCR comes from an adult with an advanced solid tumor such as melanoma, head and neck, liver or kidney cancer. This sample comprised CD4+ or CD8+ T cells sorted from blood, obtained in a trial of the OX40 agonist ivuxolimab. Recombination connected TRBV5-6 to TRBJ2-5, with the D assignment possibly TRBD1 or TRBD2, given 6 matching bases for each. The CDR3 protein sequence reads: CASSLEEWGARETQYF. The DNA sequence is as follows: TGTGCCAGCAGCTTGGAGGAGTGGGGGGCCCGGGAGACCCAGTACTTC.